This T cell receptor (beta chain) was documented in a study of blood T cells in healthy people across ages. Primers used in a second PCR of roughly 7 to 11 cycles were a sample-barcoded 5' primer and a J-beta primer mix. TCRdb re-called the 5' RACE reads through MiXCR, storing one row per CDR3 protein. The repertoire holds 710,000 or so distinct CDR3 sequences, with about 20% as singletons. Each donor gave roughly 9.2 milliliters of peripheral blood. Material: blood. The sequence was obtained from a man between 65 and 85 years old in good health.

In DNA, the CDR3 is TGTGCCAGCAGTTTAATAGCGGGAGTCGCCAAAAACATTCAGTACTTC. Amino acid sequence: CASSLIAGVAKNIQYF. The J gene is TRBJ2-4, the V gene TRBV28; 9 bases are a match to TRBD2. CDR1 and CDR2 (germline): MDHEN, SYDVKM. Trimming cost V 2 bases and J 1 base; bases outside gene matches: 3. This CDR3 contains 16 residues.